The entry that follows covers one TCR beta chain sequence. These data originate in a study of cytomegalovirus exposure and HLA in healthy donors. There are 13 residues in the CDR3. Germline V CDR1 and CDR2: MNHNS, SASEGT. The V end lost 4 bases, the J end lost 1 base, and 7 bases lay between the germline ends. Researchers ran the PCR with 60 Vbeta and 13 Jbeta primers. This table comes from immunoSEQ multiplex PCR, and its TCRdb copy is limited to in-frame clones, with some not included. The repertoire includes some 160,000 clones, 82% of them detected once, and approximately 0.47% sits in the top ten.

The chain employs TRBV6-1 and TRBJ2-5; D is uncertain. The TCR originated in a woman between 50 and 59 years old in good health and CMV-seronegative. The sample consisted of PBMCs. The CDR3 DNA reads TGTGCCAGCAGTGGACATCGCCAAGAGACCCAGTACTTC. Encoded protein: CASSGHRQETQYF.